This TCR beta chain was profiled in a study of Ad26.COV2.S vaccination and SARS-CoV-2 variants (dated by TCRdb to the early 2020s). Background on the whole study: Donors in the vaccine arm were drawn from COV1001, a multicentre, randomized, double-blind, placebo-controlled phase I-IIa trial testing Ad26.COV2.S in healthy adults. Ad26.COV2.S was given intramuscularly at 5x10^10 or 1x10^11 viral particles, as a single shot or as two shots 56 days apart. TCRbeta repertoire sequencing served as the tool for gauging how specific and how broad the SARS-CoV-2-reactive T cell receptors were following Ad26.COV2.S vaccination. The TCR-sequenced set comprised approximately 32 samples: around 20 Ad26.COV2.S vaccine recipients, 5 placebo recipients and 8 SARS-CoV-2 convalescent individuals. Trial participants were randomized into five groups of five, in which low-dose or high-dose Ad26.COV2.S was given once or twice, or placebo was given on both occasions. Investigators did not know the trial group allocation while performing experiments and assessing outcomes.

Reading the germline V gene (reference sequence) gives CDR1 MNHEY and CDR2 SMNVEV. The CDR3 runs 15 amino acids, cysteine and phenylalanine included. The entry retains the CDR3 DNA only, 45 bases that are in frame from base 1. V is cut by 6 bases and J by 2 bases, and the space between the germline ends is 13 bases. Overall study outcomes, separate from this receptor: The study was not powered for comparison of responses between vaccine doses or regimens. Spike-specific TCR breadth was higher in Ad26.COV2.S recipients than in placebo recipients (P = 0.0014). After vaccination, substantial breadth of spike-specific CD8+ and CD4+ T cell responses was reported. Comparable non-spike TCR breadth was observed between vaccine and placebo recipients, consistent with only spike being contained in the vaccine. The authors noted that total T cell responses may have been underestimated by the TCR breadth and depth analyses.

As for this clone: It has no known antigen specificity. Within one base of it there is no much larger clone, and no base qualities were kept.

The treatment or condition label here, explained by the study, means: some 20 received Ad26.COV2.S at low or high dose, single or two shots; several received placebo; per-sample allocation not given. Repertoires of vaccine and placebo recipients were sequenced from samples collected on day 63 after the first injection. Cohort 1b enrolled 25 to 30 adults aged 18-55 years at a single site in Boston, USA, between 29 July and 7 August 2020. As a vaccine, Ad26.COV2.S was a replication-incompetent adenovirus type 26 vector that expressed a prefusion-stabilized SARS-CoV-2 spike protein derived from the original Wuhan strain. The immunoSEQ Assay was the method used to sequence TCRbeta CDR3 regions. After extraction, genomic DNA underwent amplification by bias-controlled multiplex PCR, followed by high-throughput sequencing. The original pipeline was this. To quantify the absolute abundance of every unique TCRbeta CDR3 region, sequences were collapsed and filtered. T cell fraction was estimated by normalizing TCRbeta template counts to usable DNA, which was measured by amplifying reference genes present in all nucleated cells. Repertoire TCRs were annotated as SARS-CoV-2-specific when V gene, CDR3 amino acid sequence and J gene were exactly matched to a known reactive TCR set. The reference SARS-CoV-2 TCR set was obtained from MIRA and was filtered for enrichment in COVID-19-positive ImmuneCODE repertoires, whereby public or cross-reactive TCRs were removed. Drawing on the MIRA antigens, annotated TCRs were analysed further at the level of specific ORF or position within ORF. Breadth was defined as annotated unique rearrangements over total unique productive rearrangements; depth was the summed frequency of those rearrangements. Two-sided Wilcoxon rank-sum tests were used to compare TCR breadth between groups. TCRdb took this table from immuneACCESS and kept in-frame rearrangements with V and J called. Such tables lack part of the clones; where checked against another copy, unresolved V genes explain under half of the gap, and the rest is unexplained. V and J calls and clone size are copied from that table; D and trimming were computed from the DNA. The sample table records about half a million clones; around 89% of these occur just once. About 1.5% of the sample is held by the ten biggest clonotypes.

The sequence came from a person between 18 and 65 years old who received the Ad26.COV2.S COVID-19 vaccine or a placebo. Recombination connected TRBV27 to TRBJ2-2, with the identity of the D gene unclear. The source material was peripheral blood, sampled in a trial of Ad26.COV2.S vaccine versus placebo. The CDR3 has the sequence CASRVSVLNTGELFF. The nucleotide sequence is TGTGCCAGCAGAGTTTCAGTTTTAAACACCGGGGAGCTGTTTTTT.